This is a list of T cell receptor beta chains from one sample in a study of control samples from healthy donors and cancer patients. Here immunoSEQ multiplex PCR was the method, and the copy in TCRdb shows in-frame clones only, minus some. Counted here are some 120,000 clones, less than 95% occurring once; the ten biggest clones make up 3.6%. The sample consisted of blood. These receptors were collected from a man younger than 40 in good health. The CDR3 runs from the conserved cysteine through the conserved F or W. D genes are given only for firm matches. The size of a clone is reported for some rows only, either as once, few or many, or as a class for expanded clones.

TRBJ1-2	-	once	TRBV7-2	TGTGCCAGCAGCCCCTCACCGACCGTGCCCTATGGCTACACCTTC	CASSPSPTVPYGYTF
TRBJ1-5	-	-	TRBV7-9	TGTGCCAGCAGTTCGGGGGGCAGTAGCAATCAGCCCCAGCATTTT	CASSSGGSSNQPQHF
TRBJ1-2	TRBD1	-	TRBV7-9	TGTGCCAGCAGCCTAGGGGGCGATGGTGGCTACACCTTC	CASSLGGDGGYTF
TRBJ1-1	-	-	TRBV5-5	TGTGCCAGCAGCTGGGGTTTAAACACTGAAGCTTTCTTT	CASSWGLNTEAFF
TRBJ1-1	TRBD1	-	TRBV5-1	TGCGCCAGCAGCCGTCAGGGGGCCGGCACTGAAGCTTTCTTT	CASSRQGAGTEAFF
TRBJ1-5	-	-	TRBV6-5	TGTGCCAGCAGCGCAGAGACCGGCCGACAGCCCCAGCATTTT	CASSAETGRQPQHF
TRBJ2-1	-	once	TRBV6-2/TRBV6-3	TGTGCCAGCAGCCCGTATGCGGGGATTCTTTACAATGAGCAGTTCTTC	CASSPYAGILYNEQFF
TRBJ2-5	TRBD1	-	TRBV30	TGTGCCTGGAGTGTAACAGGGGGCCTGGAGACCCAGTACTTC	CAWSVTGGLETQYF
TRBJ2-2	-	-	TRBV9	TGTGCCAGCAGCGCTCATATGAACACCGGGGAGCTGTTTTTT	CASSAHMNTGELFF
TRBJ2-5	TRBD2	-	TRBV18	TGTGCCAGCTCACCGCCGGGACTAGCCATAGGGACCCAGTACTTC	CASSPPGLAIGTQYF
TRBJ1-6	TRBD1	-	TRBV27	TGTGCCAGCAGCCGACAGGGAGGAAATTCACCCCTCCACTTT	CASSRQGGNSPLHF
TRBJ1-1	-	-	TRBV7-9	TGTGCCAGCAGCGTGGGACACTACACTGAAGCTTTCTTT	CASSVGHYTEAFF
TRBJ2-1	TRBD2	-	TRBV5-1	TGCGCCAGCAGCTTGGCGTCTCTTGGGACTAGCCAGCAGTTCTTC	CASSLASLGTSQQFF
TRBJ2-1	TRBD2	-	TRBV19	TGTGCCAGTAGTATAAATAGCGGGGATGAGCAGTTCTTC	CASSINSGDEQFF
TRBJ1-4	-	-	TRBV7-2	TGTGCCAGCAGCTTACGGGGGGATAATGAAAAACTGTTTTTT	CASSLRGDNEKLFF
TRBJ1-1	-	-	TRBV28	TGTGCCAGCAGTTCGACAGGGAACACTGAAGCTTTCTTT	CASSSTGNTEAFF
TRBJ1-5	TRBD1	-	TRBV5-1	TGCGCCAGCAGCTCCGAGGGGGCCCCTCAGCCCCAGCATTTT	CASSSEGAPQPQHF
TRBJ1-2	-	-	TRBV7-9	TGTGCCAGCAGCTTACGGGATCCTAACTATGGCTACACCTTC	CASSLRDPNYGYTF
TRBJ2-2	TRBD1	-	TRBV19	TGTGCCAGTGCCGGGACAGGAAAGCGGACCGGGGAGCTGTTTTTT	CASAGTGKRTGELFF
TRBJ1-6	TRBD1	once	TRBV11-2	TGTGCCAGCAGCTCGCGGACAGGGTGGAAATCCTATAATTCACCCCTCCACTTT	CASSSRTGWKSYNSPLHF
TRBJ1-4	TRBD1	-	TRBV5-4	TGTGCCAGCAGCTTAAATGGACAGGGCCTCAATGAAAAACTGTTTTTT	CASSLNGQGLNEKLFF
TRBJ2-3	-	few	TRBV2	TGTGCCAGCAGTCCCCGACAGTATGTCAGCACAGATACGCAGTATTTT	CASSPRQYVSTDTQYF
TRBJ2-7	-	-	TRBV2	TGTGCCAGCAGTGACACCGGGACGGGGGCCTACGAGCAGTACTTC	CASSDTGTGAYEQYF
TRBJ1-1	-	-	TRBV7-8	TGTGCCAGCAGCTTAGGGCACGGGAACACTGAAGCTTTCTTT	CASSLGHGNTEAFF